Listed below are T cell receptor beta chains from one sample, sequenced in a study of blood T cell repertoires in COVID-19. The table came from immunoSEQ multiplex PCR; TCRdb's copy has only in-frame clones and leaves some out. The table has more than 110,000 clones, about 80% seen once; the top ten hold about 40%. Specimen: peripheral blood. These TCRs come from a human donor in a cohort sampled during active COVID-19. Both conserved end residues are trimmed from each CDR3.

j_gene: TRBJ2-3
v_gene: TRBV5-8
CDR3aa: ASSLPGTDTQY

j_gene: TRBJ2-5
v_gene: TRBV11-3
CDR3aa: ATGSGGARKTQY

j_gene: TRBJ1-1
v_gene: TRBV10-3
CDR3aa: AIRADPRAEAF

j_gene: TRBJ2-1
v_gene: TRBV5-4
CDR3aa: ASSSRVAGVDEQF

j_gene: TRBJ1-1
v_gene: TRBV2
CDR3aa: ASTSDTPNTEAF

j_gene: TRBJ2-7
v_gene: TRBV12-3/TRBV12-4
CDR3aa: ASSLRDYEQY

j_gene: TRBJ1-2
v_gene: TRBV30
CDR3aa: AWSVHSYGYT

j_gene: TRBJ2-5
v_gene: TRBV13
CDR3aa: ASSPLSGETQY

j_gene: TRBJ2-2
v_gene: TRBV6-5
CDR3aa: ASRADRGNTGELF

j_gene: TRBJ2-5
v_gene: TRBV10-3
CDR3aa: AISGGSGSTGETQY

j_gene: TRBJ1-5
v_gene: TRBV9
CDR3aa: ASSVSGGNQPQH

j_gene: TRBJ2-7
v_gene: TRBV7-2
CDR3aa: ASSTQGALPYEQY

j_gene: TRBJ2-2
v_gene: TRBV7-9
CDR3aa: ASSLTDSYTGELF

j_gene: TRBJ1-6
v_gene: TRBV5-1
CDR3aa: ASTVGTVKASPLH

j_gene: TRBJ1-1
v_gene: TRBV11-3
CDR3aa: ASSLGQGAF

j_gene: TRBJ2-1
v_gene: TRBV11-2
CDR3aa: ASSSGQGVEQF

j_gene: TRBJ2-4
v_gene: TRBV19
CDR3aa: ASSIGGSPAKNIQY